This T cell receptor (beta chain) came from a study of T cell responses to AZD1222 COVID-19 vaccine. Study-wide background: Pooling covered second doses at about 4 or about 12 weeks. Notes on the study in general: Spike was spanned by vaccine-associated CD4 TCRs, with dominance at 160-218 and 743-854. The donor group comprised mostly white British people and more females; the analysis possibly underestimated clonal diversity. A reported finding is that nearly half of spike-specific TCRs target unmutated variant regions.

Regarding this clone: What it binds is unknown.

Assay used: immunoSEQ multiplex PCR; TCRdb lists only in-frame clones, some missing. The profile shows approximately 190,000 clones, 94% of them singletons. Source: peripheral blood, taken on day 0 of AZD1222 vaccination. This TCR derives from an adult in good health.

The CDR3 sequence: CASSPGQGWTEAFF. DNA for the CDR3: TGTGCCAGTAGTCCCGGACAGGGTTGGACTGAAGCTTTCTTT. The V gene is TRBV19, the J gene TRBJ1-1, with TRBD1 identical over 8 bases. Trimming cost V 5 bases and J 5 bases; bases outside gene matches: 7. CDR3 length: 14 residues. Germline V gene lookup returns CDR1 LNHDA and CDR2 SQIVND (reference sequence).